Described below is a single T cell receptor (beta chain) sequence and its context. It was with 60 Vbeta and 13 Jbeta primers that the PCR ran. Using immunoSEQ multiplex PCR, the repertoire was profiled, and TCRdb retains in-frame clones only, with some absent. This table has 180,000 or so clones, around 80% appearing once. The data were obtained in a study of cytomegalovirus exposure and HLA in healthy donors. The trim removed 2 bases at V and 4 bases at J, leaving 3 bases unmatched. CDR1 is SNHLY, CDR2 FYNNEI, per germline. The CDR3 has 14 residues. The sequence was collected from a girl aged 5-17 years in good health and CMV-seropositive. Sequencing input: PBMCs. The chain employs TRBV2 and TRBJ2-5; TRBD2 aligns across 8 bases. CDR3 sequence: CASSELTSVETQYF. The DNA for the CDR3 is TGTGCCAGCAGTGAATTGACTAGCGTAGAGACCCAGTACTTC.